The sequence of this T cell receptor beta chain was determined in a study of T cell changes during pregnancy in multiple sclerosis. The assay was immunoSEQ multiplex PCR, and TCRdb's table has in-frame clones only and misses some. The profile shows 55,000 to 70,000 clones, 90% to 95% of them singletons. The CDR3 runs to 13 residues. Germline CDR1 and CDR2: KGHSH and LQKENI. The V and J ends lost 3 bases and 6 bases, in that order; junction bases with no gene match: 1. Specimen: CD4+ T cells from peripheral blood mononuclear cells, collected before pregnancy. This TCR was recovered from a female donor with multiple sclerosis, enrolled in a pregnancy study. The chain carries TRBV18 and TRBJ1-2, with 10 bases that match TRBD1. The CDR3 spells CASSPDRGNGYTF. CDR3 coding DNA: TGTGCCAGCTCACCGGACAGGGGGAATGGCTACACCTTC.